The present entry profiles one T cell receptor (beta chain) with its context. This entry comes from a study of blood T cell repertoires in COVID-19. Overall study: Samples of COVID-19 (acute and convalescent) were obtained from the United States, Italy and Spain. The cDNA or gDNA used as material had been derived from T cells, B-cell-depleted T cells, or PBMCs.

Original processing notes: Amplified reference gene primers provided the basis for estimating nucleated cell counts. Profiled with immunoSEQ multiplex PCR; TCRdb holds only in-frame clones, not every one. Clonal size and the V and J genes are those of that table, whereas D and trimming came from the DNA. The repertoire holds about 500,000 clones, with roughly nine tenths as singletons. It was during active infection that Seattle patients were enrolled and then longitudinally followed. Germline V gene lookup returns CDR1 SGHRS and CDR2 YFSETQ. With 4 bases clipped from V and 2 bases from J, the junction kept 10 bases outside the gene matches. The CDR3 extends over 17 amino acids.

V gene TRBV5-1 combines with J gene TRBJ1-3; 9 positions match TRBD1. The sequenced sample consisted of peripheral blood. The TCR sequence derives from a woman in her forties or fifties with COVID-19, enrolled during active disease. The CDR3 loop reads CASSADRGGTAGNTIYF. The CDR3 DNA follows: TGCGCCAGCAGCGCGGACAGGGGAGGGACTGCTGGAAACACCATATATTTT.